Following are 22 T cell receptor beta chains from one sample sequenced in a study of cytotoxic CD8 clonotypes in ibrutinib-treated CLL. Assay used: immunoSEQ multiplex PCR; TCRdb lists only in-frame clones, some missing. The repertoire holds under 300,000 clones, around 77% seen once, with around 5.3% in the top ten. Sequencing was performed on PBMCs, taken at disease progression, from a patient treated with ibrutinib. The receptors were sampled from a human donor with chronic lymphocytic leukemia.

This clone has just one count. The V call is TRBV6-5, the J call TRBJ1-5; D is possibly TRBD1 (5 bases). V was trimmed by 2 bases and J by 9 bases, leaving 14 bases between them. Germline V CDR1 and CDR2: MNHEY, SVGAGI. The CDR3 is 14 amino acids. CDR3 sequence reads: CASSYGPGGWPQHF. CDR3 DNA: TGTGCCAGCAGTTACGGGCCGGGGGGATGGCCCCAGCATTTT.

The chain is built from TRBV7-2 and TRBJ2-7, with D hard to call. Trimming pared 0 bases from V and 0 bases from J, leaving 9 bases between. CDR3 length: 15 amino acids. Germline V lookup: CDR1 SGHTA, CDR2 FQGNSA. CDR3 sequence: CASSLAGAGSYEQYF. The CDR3 nucleotides are TGTGCCAGCAGCTTAGCGGGCGCAGGCTCCTACGAGCAGTACTTC.

CDR3 in amino acids: CASSLRGGELFF. The CDR3 nucleotides read TGTGCCAGCAGCTTGCGCGGCGGGGAGCTGTTTTTT. This chain uses TRBV5-4 with TRBJ2-2; D is ambiguous. This CDR3 comprises 12 residues. Germline V gene data show CDR1 as SGHNT and CDR2 as YYREEE (reference sequence). Trimming left V 1 base short and J 7 bases short, with 5 bases between. Together with reference TRBV5-4 and TRBJ2-2, the CDR3 gives the full variable domain: ETGVTQSPTHLIKTRGQQVTLRCSSQSGHNTVSWYQQALGQGPQFIFQYYREEENGRGNFPPRFSGLQFPNYSSELNVNALELDDSALYLCASSLRGGELFFGEGSRLTVL.

The table lists this clone with a few counts. V usage is TRBV11-2 and J usage is TRBJ1-2; tentatively, D is TRBD1 (6 bases). Germline CDR1 is SGHAT and CDR2 is FQNNGV. The CDR3 consists of 15 residues. Trimming removed 5 bases from V and 4 bases from J, with 17 bases in between. CDR3 sequence (DNA): TGTGCCAGCAGCGCGTCCAGGGGCGGGGGCTATGGCTACACCTTC. Amino acids: CASSASRGGGYGYTF.

In this sample, this clone turned up once. The chain has TRBV7-3 and TRBJ2-3; 9 bases are a match to TRBD2. Per germline, CDR1 SGHTA and CDR2 FQGTGA. The CDR3 is 18 amino acids. J lost 6 bases, V lost 2 bases, and 15 bases had no gene match. The DNA of the CDR3 is TGTGCCAGCAGCTTAGGACTAGGCGGGGGGGCCTCAGGCGATACGCAGTATTTT. Amino acid sequence: CASSLGLGGGASGDTQYF.

This clone was detected only once. The chain carries TRBV5-4 and TRBJ2-1; 7 nucleotides line up with TRBD2. Losses at the gene ends were 1 base for V and 4 bases for J; bases not matched to a gene: 2. The CDR3 covers 14 residues. CDR1 is SGHNT, CDR2 YYREEE, per germline (reference sequence). CDR3 loop: CASSLTGGYNEQFF. In nucleotides, the CDR3 is TGTGCCAGCAGCTTGACGGGGGGATACAATGAGCAGTTCTTC.

The gene calls are TRBV6-5 and TRBJ2-7, with TRBD2 as a possible D gene (6 bases). V shed 6 bases and J shed 3 bases, with 18 bases lying between them. The CDR3 is 15 amino acids. Germline CDR1 is MNHEY and CDR2 is SVGAGI. CDR3 nucleotide sequence: TGTGCCAGCAGGCCCAGTGGGGCGGGGAACTACGAGCAGTACTTC. Encoded protein: CASRPSGAGNYEQYF.

The genes are TRBV6-5 and TRBJ1-3; TRBD1 agrees at 9 bases. Germline V CDR1 and CDR2: MNHEY, SVGAGI. V lost 5 bases and J lost 6; bases outside the gene matches: 8. The CDR3 is 15 residues long. The CDR3: CASSGRTGALNTIYF. CDR3 DNA sequence: TGTGCCAGCAGTGGAAGGACAGGGGCTCTAAACACCATATATTTT.

The V call is TRBV7-9, the J call TRBJ2-5, with no clear D. Trimming took 1 base from V and 5 from J, leaving 14 bases between them. The CDR3 totals 15 residues. Germline lookup yields CDR1 SEHNR and CDR2 FQNEAQ (reference sequence). The CDR3 DNA sequence: TGTGCCAGCAGCTTAGTACACCTCGCCGGGGAGACCCAGTACTTC. Its protein product is CASSLVHLAGETQYF.

V usage is TRBV7-9 and J usage is TRBJ2-5, with D tentatively TRBD2 (5 bases). The CDR3 extends over 15 amino acids. Germline loops: CDR1 SEHNR, CDR2 FQNEAQ (reference sequence). V was clipped by 5 bases and J by 1 base, with 14 bases between them. The CDR3 sequence: CASSPTPRAQETQYF. The DNA for the CDR3 is TGTGCCAGCAGCCCCACCCCGAGGGCCCAAGAGACCCAGTACTTC.

The chain has TRBV5-4 and TRBJ1-6; no reliable D call. V gave up 0 bases and J gave up 8 bases, with 12 bases separating them. Germline V gene data show CDR1 as SGHNT and CDR2 as YYREEE (reference sequence). This CDR3 is 15 amino acids long. The CDR3 region has the DNA TGTGCCAGCAGCTTGGCGGCCTCGAGGGATTCACCCCTCCACTTT. It encodes CASSLAASRDSPLHF.

The gene calls are TRBV7-2 and TRBJ1-3; a weak D match, TRBD1 (5 bases). The V gene lost 1 base and the J gene lost 3 bases, with 10 bases spanning the gap. Germline CDR1 reads SGHTA; CDR2 reads FQGNSA. The CDR3 sequence is 15 residues long. The CDR3 region has the DNA TGTGCCAGCAGCTTAGGAGGGGAATTTGGAAACACCATATATTTT. It yields the protein CASSLGGEFGNTIYF.

This sequence joins TRBV5-1 and TRBJ1-6; D perhaps matches TRBD1 (5 bases). The V and J ends lost 5 bases and 9 bases respectively, with 12 bases between them. The CDR3 covers 13 residues. Looked up from germline, CDR1 is SGHRS and CDR2 is YFSETQ. CDR3 sequence: CASSQGYGSPLHF. The CDR3 bases are TGCGCCAGCAGTCAGGGTTATGGTTCACCCCTCCACTTT.

The chain recombines TRBV4-2 with TRBJ2-5, with TRBD1 matching 8 bases. Germline values: CDR1 LGHNA, CDR2 YNFKEQ. The trim removed 5 bases at V and 4 bases at J, leaving 6 bases unmatched. The CDR3 contains 14 residues. The CDR3 here is CASSDPTGVETQYF. Here the CDR3 DNA reads TGTGCCAGCAGCGATCCGACAGGGGTAGAGACCCAGTACTTC.

This clone was detected a few times. The J gene is TRBJ1-5, the V gene TRBV25-1; no clear D gene. The CDR3 consists of 15 residues. Trimming left V 8 bases short and J 7 bases short, with 21 bases between. The germline V gene has CDR1 MGHDK and CDR2 SYGVNS. CDR3 bases: TGTGCCAGCCGCGTTCGGAGAGCATGTTACCAGCCCCAGCATTTT. Translated, it gives CASRVRRACYQPQHF. Looking up the rest from reference TRBV25-1 and TRBJ1-5 gives the full variable domain: EADIYQTPRYLVIGTGKKITLECSQTMGHDKMYWYQQDPGMELHLIHYSYGVNSTEKGDLSSESTVSRIRTEHFPLTLESARPSHTSQYLCASRVRRACYQPQHFGDGTRLSIL.

J is TRBJ2-2 and V is TRBV10-2; TRBD2 is a possible D gene (6 bases). In germline, CDR1 is WSHSY, CDR2 SAAADI. With 10 bases removed from V and 1 base from J, the gap between germline ends came to 13 bases. CDR3 length equals 14 residues. This CDR3 reads CANNGTLNTGELFF. The CDR3 DNA follows: TGCGCCAACAACGGGACTTTGAACACCGGGGAGCTGTTTTTT.

The chain combines TRBV4-1 with TRBJ2-7; 7 nucleotides match TRBD2. Germline V CDR1 and CDR2: MGHRA, YSYEKL. This CDR3 spans 17 amino acids. After removal of 2 bases from V and 5 bases from J, the junction contained 15 bases not matched to a gene. The CDR3, as DNA: TGCGCCAGCAGCCAACGGGTCCTAGCGGACCTCGGGCACGAGCAGTACTTC. This codes for CASSQRVLADLGHEQYF.

The chain combines TRBV6-5 with TRBJ2-7, with TRBD2 matching over 10 bases. The J segment lost 4 bases and the V segment lost 6 bases, leaving 9 bases of the junction unmatched. The germline CDR1 and CDR2 sequences are MNHEY and SVGAGI. The CDR3 sequence is 15 residues long. The CDR3: CASRPGLAFSYEQYF. The CDR3 nucleotides are TGTGCCAGCAGGCCGGGACTAGCGTTCTCATACGAGCAGTACTTC.

This clone occurred once. The CDR3 is CASSFLGAGGNQPQHF. The CDR3 nucleotides are TGTGCCAGCTCATTTTTAGGGGCCGGGGGCAATCAGCCCCAGCATTTT. The chain employs TRBV18 and TRBJ1-5; D might be TRBD1 (5 bases). This CDR3 contains 16 residues. Trimming removed 5 bases at V and 2 bases at J, with 16 bases between. Germline V CDR1 and CDR2: KGHSH, LQKENI.

This clone was recorded a few times. The chain is built from TRBV18 and TRBJ2-3; 7 bases are a match to TRBD1. Trimming took 2 bases from V and 0 from J; bases not matched to a gene: 5. CDR3 length: 16 residues. Germline values: CDR1 KGHSH, CDR2 LQKENI. CDR3 amino acids: CASSPWGQPSTDTQYF. Here the CDR3 DNA reads TGTGCCAGCTCACCATGGGGACAGCCTAGCACAGATACGCAGTATTTT.

V and J are TRBV11-3 and TRBJ2-2; D unresolved. V lost 5 bases and J lost 8, with 18 bases in between. The CDR3 is 15 residues long. Germline V lookup: CDR1 SGHNT, CDR2 YENEEA. The CDR3 region is CASSRGPETAGELFF. CDR3 DNA: TGTGCCAGCAGCCGAGGACCCGAAACCGCTGGGGAGCTGTTTTTT.

The sample holds a few counts of this clone. This chain connects TRBV29-1 to TRBJ1-2; D is undetermined. V dropped 5 bases and J dropped 7 bases, with 17 bases sitting between them. Per germline, CDR1 SQVTM and CDR2 ANQGSEA. The CDR3 is 13 amino acids. The CDR3 spells CSVPGALSSGYTF. The CDR3 nucleotides read TGCAGCGTTCCAGGCGCGTTGAGCTCTGGCTACACCTTC.